These T cell receptor beta chains were read from a single sample in a study of T cell responses to AZD1222 COVID-19 vaccine. Here immunoSEQ multiplex PCR was the method, and the copy in TCRdb shows in-frame clones only, minus some. The repertoire includes some 180,000 clones, around 92% of them detected once, and more than 9% sits in the top ten. This sample comprised peripheral blood, obtained on day 0 of AZD1222 vaccination. The receptors here all came from an adult in good health. CDR3s include the opening cysteine and the closing phenylalanine or tryptophan. A D gene is named only where the DNA matches it firmly. Not every row has a clone size; where given, it reads once, few, many or a size class.

D,size,V,J,DNA,CDR3
TRBD1,many,TRBV6-1,TRBJ1-1,TGTGCCAGCAGTGATGGACAGGGGATGAACACTGAAGCTTTCTTT,CASSDGQGMNTEAFF
.,.,TRBV3-1/TRBV3-2,TRBJ2-5,TGTGCCAGCAGCCCGGGCGGAGAGACCCAGTACTTC,CASSPGGETQYF
.,.,TRBV19,TRBJ1-3,TGTGCCAGTAGTATGTTGGGGACGACGGGGGGAAACACCATATATTTT,CASSMLGTTGGNTIYF
.,.,TRBV27,TRBJ1-5,TGTGCCAGCGGCCTGGGGGGCGGCAATCAGCCCCAGCATTTT,CASGLGGGNQPQHF
TRBD1,.,TRBV28,TRBJ1-2,TGTGCCAGCAATACAGGGGGCGCTTTCTATGGCTACACCTTC,CASNTGGAFYGYTF
.,.,TRBV30,TRBJ1-1,TGTGCCTGGAGTGTACCAGGGCCGAGTCGGTTCTTT,CAWSVPGPSRFF
TRBD1,.,TRBV4-3,TRBJ1-6,TGCGCCAGCAGCCAAGCTCCGGGACAGCGTTCACCCCTCCACTTT,CASSQAPGQRSPLHF
TRBD1,.,TRBV5-4,TRBJ1-1,TGTGCCAGCAGCGCCTCAGGGGGGCGGGACACTGAAGCTTTCTTT,CASSASGGRDTEAFF
.,.,TRBV7-2,TRBJ2-2,TGTGCCAGCAGCTTAGCGAGTGGGAACACCGGGGAGCTGTTTTTT,CASSLASGNTGELFF
.,few,TRBV30,TRBJ1-5,TGTGCCTGGAGTCCTAGGGGCAGGGCGGTTCAGCCCCAGCATTTT,CAWSPRGRAVQPQHF
.,.,TRBV14,TRBJ2-7,TGTGCCAGCAGCCAAGAGAGGACTAATCACTACGAGCAGTACTTC,CASSQERTNHYEQYF
.,.,TRBV10-2,TRBJ2-1,TGCGCCAGCAGCAGGGGCAATGAGCAGTTCTTC,CASSRGNEQFF
.,.,TRBV28,TRBJ2-1,TGTGCCAGCAGTTTACCTGGAAAAAGGCTTTACAATGAGCAGTTCTTC,CASSLPGKRLYNEQFF
.,.,TRBV19,TRBJ1-1,TGTGCCAGTAGTATTGGAGGGGACACTGAAGCTTTCTTT,CASSIGGDTEAFF
TRBD1,few,TRBV2,TRBJ1-1,TGTGCCAGCAGAGGGGACAGTGTAGCAGCTTTCTTT,CASRGDSVAAFF
.,.,TRBV4-1,TRBJ1-2,TGCGCCAGCAGCCAACCCCTCGTTGGACGAAGAGCCTATGGCTACACCTTC,CASSQPLVGRRAYGYTF
.,.,TRBV3-1/TRBV3-2,TRBJ2-5,TGTGCCAGCAGCCAGAGAAATAGGGAGACCCAGTACTTC,CASSQRNRETQYF
.,.,TRBV18,TRBJ2-1,TGTGCCAGCTCACCATACCGGGGCAATGAGCAGTTCTTC,CASSPYRGNEQFF
.,.,TRBV30,TRBJ1-2,TGTGCCTGGAGTGTCGGGCCAACCTATGGCTACACCTTC,CAWSVGPTYGYTF
.,.,TRBV3-1/TRBV3-2,TRBJ1-1,TGTGCCAGCAGCCAAGAGGGAGCTCGCACTGAAGCTTTCTTT,CASSQEGARTEAFF
.,.,TRBV12-3/TRBV12-4,TRBJ2-7,TGTGCCAGCAGTGTAAGCTGGGGAGAGCAGTACTTC,CASSVSWGEQYF
.,.,TRBV5-1,TRBJ1-1,TGCGCCAGCAGCTTGGGCGGGGTGAACACTGAAGCTTTCTTT,CASSLGGVNTEAFF
.,.,TRBV11-2,TRBJ2-4,TGTGCCAGCAGCTTAGACAGTTCCGGCATTCAGTACTTC,CASSLDSSGIQYF
TRBD2,.,TRBV6-6,TRBJ2-2,TGTGCCAGCAGCCTTACGTCTCCGGGACTAGCGGGAGAGGGCACCGGGGAGCTGTTTTTT,CASSLTSPGLAGEGTGELFF
.,.,TRBV5-5,TRBJ1-2,TGTGCCAGCAGCTTGGAGATATGGGGAGGGGTAGGCTACACCTTC,CASSLEIWGGVGYTF
.,.,TRBV19,TRBJ2-6,TGTGCCAGTAGTGGGGATTGGTCTGGGGCCAACGTCCTGACTTTC,CASSGDWSGANVLTF
.,.,TRBV15,TRBJ2-7,TGTGCCACCAGCAGAGATAGGGGCCCCTACGAGCAGTACTTC,CATSRDRGPYEQYF
.,.,TRBV12-5,TRBJ2-7,TGTGCTAGTGGTTTGGGGGGGACAACGAGCTCCTACGAGCAGTACTTC,CASGLGGTTSSYEQYF
.,.,TRBV7-2,TRBJ1-4,TGTGCCAGCAGAAGGGGCTTAGGCGAAAAACTGTTTTTT,CASRRGLGEKLFF
.,.,TRBV7-8,TRBJ2-7,TGTGCCAGCAGCCAGACGGCCAGGGGACACGAGCAGTACTTC,CASSQTARGHEQYF
TRBD1,.,TRBV19,TRBJ1-3,TGTGCCAGTAGACGTGGACAGGCTACTGCAATCTCTGGAAACACCATATATTTT,CASRRGQATAISGNTIYF
.,.,TRBV5-8,TRBJ1-1,TGTGCCAGCAGCATGACAGTACCTCTGAACACTGAAGCTTTCTTT,CASSMTVPLNTEAFF
.,.,TRBV6-5,TRBJ1-1,TGTGCCAGCAGTTTGACCGGGCTAGACACTGAAGCTTTCTTT,CASSLTGLDTEAFF
.,.,TRBV5-6,TRBJ2-1,TGTGCCAGCAGCCGGGGGTGGGGCAGGGAGCCCCTCCGCTACAATGAGCAGTTCTTC,CASSRGWGREPLRYNEQFF
.,.,TRBV2,TRBJ1-5,TGTGCCAGCAGTGAAGCGAGGGGGTCCGGGCCCCAGCATTTT,CASSEARGSGPQHF
TRBD1,.,TRBV7-9,TRBJ1-1,TGTGCCAGCTATTCCCTACAGGGGAGGAACACTGAAGCTTTCTTT,CASYSLQGRNTEAFF
.,.,TRBV6-5,TRBJ1-1,TGTGCCAGCAAGAGGGGCACTGAAGCTTTCTTT,CASKRGTEAFF
.,.,TRBV12-3/TRBV12-4,TRBJ1-5,TGTGCCAGCAGTCCTCCAGGGAGGCCCCAGCATTTT,CASSPPGRPQHF
TRBD2,.,TRBV6-5,TRBJ2-1,TGTGCCAGCAGCGTAACTAGCGGGAGCTACAATGAGCAGTTCTTC,CASSVTSGSYNEQFF
.,.,TRBV6-2/TRBV6-3,TRBJ2-3,TGTGCCAGCAGTTCCCCCGGAAGATCCACAGATACGCAGTATTTT,CASSSPGRSTDTQYF
.,.,TRBV4-1,TRBJ2-2,TGCGCCAGCAGCCAAGATTGGGGCCCGGGACGGACCATCTCCGGGGAGCTGTTTTTT,CASSQDWGPGRTISGELFF
.,.,TRBV3-1/TRBV3-2,TRBJ1-2,TGTGCCAGCAGCCAAGTTTCTCCAGGGGTCTATGGCTACACCTTC,CASSQVSPGVYGYTF
TRBD1,.,TRBV7-9,TRBJ1-1,TGTGCCAGCAGCCTGACAGGGCTGAACACTGAAGCTTTCTTT,CASSLTGLNTEAFF
.,once,TRBV21-1,TRBJ2-2,TGTGCCAGCAGCAAACGGTGGACTAGCGGGGGGTCCCAGGGCGGGGAGCTGTTTTTT,CASSKRWTSGGSQGGELFF
.,once,TRBV27,TRBJ1-1,TGTGCCAGCAGTTTGGGTAGGGCCGCTTTCTTT,CASSLGRAAFF
.,once,TRBV19,TRBJ1-5,TGTGCCAGTAGGAGGTCCGGGGGGGGCAATCAGCCCCAGCATTTT,CASRRSGGGNQPQHF
.,.,TRBV7-9,TRBJ1-6,TGTGCCAGCAGCTTAGGCAGGGGCAATTCACCCCTCCACTTT,CASSLGRGNSPLHF
.,.,TRBV6-5,TRBJ1-1,TGTGCCAGCAGTTACTCCGGGGCAAACACTGAAGCTTTCTTT,CASSYSGANTEAFF
TRBD1,.,TRBV18,TRBJ2-2,TGTGCCAGCTCACGGGACAGGGTGAACACCGGGGAGCTGTTTTTT,CASSRDRVNTGELFF
.,.,TRBV3-1/TRBV3-2,TRBJ1-3,TGTGCCAGCAGCCTAGCGGGGGGAAACACCATATATTTT,CASSLAGGNTIYF
.,.,TRBV19,TRBJ1-5,TGTGCCAGTAGTGTCGACAGCCCAAATCAGCCCCAGCATTTT,CASSVDSPNQPQHF
TRBD1,.,TRBV19,TRBJ1-1,TGTGCCAGTAGTATACAGGGGGGGAACACTGAAGCTTTCTTT,CASSIQGGNTEAFF
TRBD1,.,TRBV10-3,TRBJ1-2,TGTGCCATCAGTGAGCGGGGACAGGTTACCCACCGCTATGGCTACACCTTC,CAISERGQVTHRYGYTF
TRBD1,.,TRBV7-2,TRBJ1-3,TGTGCCAGCAGCTCGGGACAGGGAGGAAACACCATATATTTT,CASSSGQGGNTIYF